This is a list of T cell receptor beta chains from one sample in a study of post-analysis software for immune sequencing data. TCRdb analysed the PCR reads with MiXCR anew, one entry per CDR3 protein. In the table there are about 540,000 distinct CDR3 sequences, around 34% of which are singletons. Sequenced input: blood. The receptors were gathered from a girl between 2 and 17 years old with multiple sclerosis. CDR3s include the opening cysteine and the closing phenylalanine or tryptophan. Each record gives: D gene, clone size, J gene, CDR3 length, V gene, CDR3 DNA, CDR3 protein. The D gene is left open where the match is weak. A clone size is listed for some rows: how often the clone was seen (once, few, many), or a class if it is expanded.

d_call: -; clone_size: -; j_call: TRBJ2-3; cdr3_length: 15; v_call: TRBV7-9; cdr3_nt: TGTGCCAGCAGCTCCCTAGGGTCGGTGGAAGATACGCAGTATTTT; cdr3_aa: CASSSLGSVEDTQYF
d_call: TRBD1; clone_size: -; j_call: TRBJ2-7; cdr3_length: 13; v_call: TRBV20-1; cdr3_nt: TGCAGTGCTCCGACAGGGAACGGATACGAGCAGTACTTC; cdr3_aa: CSAPTGNGYEQYF
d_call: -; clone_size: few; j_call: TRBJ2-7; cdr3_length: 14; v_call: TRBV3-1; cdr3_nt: TGTGCCAGCAGCCAATTTGACAGACCATACGAGCAGTACTTC; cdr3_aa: CASSQFDRPYEQYF
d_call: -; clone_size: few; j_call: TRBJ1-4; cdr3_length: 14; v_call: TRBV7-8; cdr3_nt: TGTGCCAGCAGCCCCCGCAGGGAGAATGAAAAACTGTTTTTT; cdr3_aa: CASSPRRENEKLFF
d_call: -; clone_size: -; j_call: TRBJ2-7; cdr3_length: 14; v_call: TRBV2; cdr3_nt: TGTGCCAGCACCCCGAAGAAGGTCTCCTACGAGCAGTACTTC; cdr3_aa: CASTPKKVSYEQYF
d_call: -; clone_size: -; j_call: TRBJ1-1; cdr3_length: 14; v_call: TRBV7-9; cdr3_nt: TGTGCCAGCAGCTTAGGGCACTTAGACACTGAAGCTTTCTTT; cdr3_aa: CASSLGHLDTEAFF
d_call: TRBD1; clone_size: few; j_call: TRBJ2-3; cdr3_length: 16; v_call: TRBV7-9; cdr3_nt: TGTGCCAGCAGTAGAGACAGGGCCTTGAGCACAGATACGCAGTATTTT; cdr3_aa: CASSRDRALSTDTQYF
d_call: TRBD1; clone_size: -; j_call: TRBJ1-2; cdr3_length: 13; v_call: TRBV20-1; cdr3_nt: TGCAGTGCCAGCCGACAGGGAAACTATGGTTACACCTTC; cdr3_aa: CSASRQGNYGYTF
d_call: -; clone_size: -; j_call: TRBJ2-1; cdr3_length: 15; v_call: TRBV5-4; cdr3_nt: TGTGCCAGCAGCTTGGGCGGAATCCTCGGCAATGAGCAGTTCTTC; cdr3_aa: CASSLGGILGNEQFF
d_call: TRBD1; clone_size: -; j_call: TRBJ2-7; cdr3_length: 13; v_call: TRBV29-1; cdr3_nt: TGCAGCGTCAGGACAGGGAACGACTACGAGCAGTACTTC; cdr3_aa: CSVRTGNDYEQYF
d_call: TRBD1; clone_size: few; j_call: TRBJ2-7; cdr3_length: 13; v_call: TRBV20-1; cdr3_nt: TGCAGTGCTTATGGGACAGGGATGTACGAGCAGTACTTC; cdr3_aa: CSAYGTGMYEQYF
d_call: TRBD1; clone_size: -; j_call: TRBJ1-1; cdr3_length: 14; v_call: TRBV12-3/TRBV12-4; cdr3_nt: TGTGCCAGCACCCGCTCGACAGGGAGCACTGAAGCTTTCTTT; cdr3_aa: CASTRSTGSTEAFF
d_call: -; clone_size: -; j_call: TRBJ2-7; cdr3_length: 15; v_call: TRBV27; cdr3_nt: TGTGCCAGCAGTTTATCGGCCACCCATGGGTACGAGCAGTACTTC; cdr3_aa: CASSLSATHGYEQYF
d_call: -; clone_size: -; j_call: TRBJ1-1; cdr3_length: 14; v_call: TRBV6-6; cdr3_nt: TGTGCCAGCAGTTCTCGACAGATGAACACTGAAGCTTTCTTT; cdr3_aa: CASSSRQMNTEAFF
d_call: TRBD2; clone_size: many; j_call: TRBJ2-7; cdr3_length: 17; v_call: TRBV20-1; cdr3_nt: TGCAGTGCTAGAGATCCAGCGGGGGACCCTTTAGGCTACGAGCAGTACTTC; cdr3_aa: CSARDPAGDPLGYEQYF
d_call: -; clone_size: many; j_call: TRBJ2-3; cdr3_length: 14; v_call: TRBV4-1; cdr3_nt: TGCGCCAGCAGCCAAGATGGTCTAACAGATACGCAGTATTTT; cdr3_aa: CASSQDGLTDTQYF
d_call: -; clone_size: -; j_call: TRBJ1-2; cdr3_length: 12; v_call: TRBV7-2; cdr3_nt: TGTGCCAGCAGCTTAACCGATCATGGCTACACCTTC; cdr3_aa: CASSLTDHGYTF
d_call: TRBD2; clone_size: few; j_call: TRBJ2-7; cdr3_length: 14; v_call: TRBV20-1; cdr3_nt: TGCAGTGCTAGTGAGCTAGCGGCTTCCTACGAGCAGTACTTC; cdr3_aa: CSASELAASYEQYF